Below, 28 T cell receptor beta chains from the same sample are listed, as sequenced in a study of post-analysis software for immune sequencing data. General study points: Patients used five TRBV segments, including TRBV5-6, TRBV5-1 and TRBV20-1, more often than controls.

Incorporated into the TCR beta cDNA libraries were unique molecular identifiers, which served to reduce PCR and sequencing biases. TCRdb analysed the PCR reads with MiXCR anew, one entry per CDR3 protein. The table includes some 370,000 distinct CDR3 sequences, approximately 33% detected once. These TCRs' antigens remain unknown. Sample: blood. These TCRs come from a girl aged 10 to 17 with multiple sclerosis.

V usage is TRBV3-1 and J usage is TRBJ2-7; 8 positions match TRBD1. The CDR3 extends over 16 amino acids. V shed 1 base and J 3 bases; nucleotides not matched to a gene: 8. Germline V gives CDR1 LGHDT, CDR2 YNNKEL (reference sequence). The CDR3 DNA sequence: TGTGCCAGCAGCCAAGTTCCCAGGGGGCACTTCTACGAGCAGTACTTC. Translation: CASSQVPRGHFYEQYF.

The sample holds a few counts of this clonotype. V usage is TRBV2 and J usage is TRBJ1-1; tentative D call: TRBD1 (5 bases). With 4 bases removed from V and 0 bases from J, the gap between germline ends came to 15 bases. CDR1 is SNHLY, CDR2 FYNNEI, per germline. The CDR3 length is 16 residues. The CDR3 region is CASSGVGTSMNTEAFF. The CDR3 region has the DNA TGTGCCAGCAGTGGAGTAGGGACTTCCATGAACACTGAAGCTTTCTTT.

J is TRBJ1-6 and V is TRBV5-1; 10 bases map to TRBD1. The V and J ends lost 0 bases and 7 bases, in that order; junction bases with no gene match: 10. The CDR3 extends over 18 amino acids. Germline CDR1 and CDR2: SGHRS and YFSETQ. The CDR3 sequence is CASSLARTGGSLNSPLHF. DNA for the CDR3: TGCGCCAGCAGCTTGGCCCGGACAGGGGGGTCCCTAAATTCACCCCTCCACTTT.

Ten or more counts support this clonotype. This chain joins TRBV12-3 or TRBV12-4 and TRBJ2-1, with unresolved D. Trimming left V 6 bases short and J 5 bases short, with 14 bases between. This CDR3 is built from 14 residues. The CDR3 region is CASRGGLMDNEQFF. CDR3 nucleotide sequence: TGTGCCAGCAGGGGCGGTTTAATGGACAATGAGCAGTTCTTC.

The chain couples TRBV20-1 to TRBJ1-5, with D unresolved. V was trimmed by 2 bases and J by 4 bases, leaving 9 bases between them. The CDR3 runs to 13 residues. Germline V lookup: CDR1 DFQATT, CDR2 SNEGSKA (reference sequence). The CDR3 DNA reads TGCAGTGCTAGACAACTGACTAATCAGCCCCAGCATTTT. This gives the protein CSARQLTNQPQHF.

The CDR3 region is CATSDLTGGNTEAFF. The CDR3 coding sequence is TGTGCCACCAGTGACTTGACAGGAGGGAACACTGAAGCTTTCTTT. The chain couples TRBV24-1 to TRBJ1-1, with D possibly being TRBD1 (6 bases). The CDR3 is made up of 15 amino acids. Germline CDR1 KGHDR, CDR2 SFDVKD. V lost 4 bases and J lost 1, with 12 bases in between.

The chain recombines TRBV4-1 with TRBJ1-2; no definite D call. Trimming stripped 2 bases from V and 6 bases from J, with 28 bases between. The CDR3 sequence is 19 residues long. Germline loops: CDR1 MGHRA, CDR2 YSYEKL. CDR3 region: CASSQPPRGSGGKWDGYTF. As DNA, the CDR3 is TGCGCCAGCAGCCAACCTCCCAGAGGGTCAGGTGGGAAATGGGATGGCTACACCTTC.

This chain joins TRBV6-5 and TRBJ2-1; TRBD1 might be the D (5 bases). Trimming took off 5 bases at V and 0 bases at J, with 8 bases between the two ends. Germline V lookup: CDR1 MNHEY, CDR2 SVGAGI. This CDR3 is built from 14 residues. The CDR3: CASSRTRSYNEQFF. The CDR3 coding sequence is TGTGCCAGCAGTAGGACACGCTCCTACAATGAGCAGTTCTTC.

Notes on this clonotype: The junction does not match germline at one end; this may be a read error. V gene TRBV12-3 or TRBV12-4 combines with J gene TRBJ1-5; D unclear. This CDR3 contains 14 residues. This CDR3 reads CASSFASPNQPRHF. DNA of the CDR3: TGTGCCAGCAGTTTCGCGTCTCCCAATCAGCCCCGGCATTTT.

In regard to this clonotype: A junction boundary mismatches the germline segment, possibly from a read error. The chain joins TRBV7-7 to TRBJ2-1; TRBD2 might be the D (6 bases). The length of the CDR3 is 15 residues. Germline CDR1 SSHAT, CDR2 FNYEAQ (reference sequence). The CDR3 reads CASSSGGAVYNEQFF. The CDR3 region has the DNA TGTGCTAGCAGCTCCGGCGGGGCGGTCTACAATGAGCAGTTCTTC.

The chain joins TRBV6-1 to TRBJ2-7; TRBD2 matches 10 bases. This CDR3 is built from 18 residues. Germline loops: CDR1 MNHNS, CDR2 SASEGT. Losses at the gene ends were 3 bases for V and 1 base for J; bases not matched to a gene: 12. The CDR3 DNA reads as TGTGCCAGCAGTGACCCCGATAGCGGGGGGTCAAGATCCTACGAGCAGTACTTC. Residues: CASSDPDSGGSRSYEQYF.

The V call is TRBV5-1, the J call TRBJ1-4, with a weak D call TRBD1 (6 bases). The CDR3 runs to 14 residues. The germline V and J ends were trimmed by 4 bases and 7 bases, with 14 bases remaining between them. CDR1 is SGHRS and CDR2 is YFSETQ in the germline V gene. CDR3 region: CASSPAGTSEKLFF. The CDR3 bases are TGCGCCAGCAGCCCCGCCGGGACAAGTGAAAAACTGTTTTTT.

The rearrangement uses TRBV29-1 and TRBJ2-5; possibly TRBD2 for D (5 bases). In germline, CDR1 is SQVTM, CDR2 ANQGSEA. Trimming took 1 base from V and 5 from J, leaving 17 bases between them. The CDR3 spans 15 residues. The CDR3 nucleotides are TGCAGCGTTGAAGGCCACCGACGCGGCGGGGAGACCCAGTACTTC. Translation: CSVEGHRRGGETQYF.

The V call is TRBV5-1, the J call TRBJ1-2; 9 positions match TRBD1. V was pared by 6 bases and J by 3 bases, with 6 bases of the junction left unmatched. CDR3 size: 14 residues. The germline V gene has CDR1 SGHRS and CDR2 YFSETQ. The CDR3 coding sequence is TGCGCCAGCAATGTAGGGACAGGGTACTATGGCTACACCTTC. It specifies CASNVGTGYYGYTF.

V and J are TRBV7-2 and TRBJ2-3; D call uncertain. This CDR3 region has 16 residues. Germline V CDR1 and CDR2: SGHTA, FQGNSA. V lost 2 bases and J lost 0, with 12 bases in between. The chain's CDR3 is CASSLLSLISTDTQYF. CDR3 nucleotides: TGTGCCAGCAGCTTACTGTCACTGATTAGCACAGATACGCAGTATTTT. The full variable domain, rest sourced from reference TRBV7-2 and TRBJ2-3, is GAGVSQSPSNKVTEKGKDVELRCDPISGHTALYWYRQSLGQGLEFLIYFQGNSAPDKSGLPSDRFSAERTGGSVSTLTIQRTQQEDSAVYLCASSLLSLISTDTQYFGPGTRLTVL.

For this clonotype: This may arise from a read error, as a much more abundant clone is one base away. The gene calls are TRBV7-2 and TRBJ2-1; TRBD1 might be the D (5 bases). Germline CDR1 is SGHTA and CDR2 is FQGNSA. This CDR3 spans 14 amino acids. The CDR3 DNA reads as TGTGCCAGCAGCTTTGACAGTTCCTACAGTGAGCAGTTCTTC. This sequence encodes CASSFDSSYSEQFF.

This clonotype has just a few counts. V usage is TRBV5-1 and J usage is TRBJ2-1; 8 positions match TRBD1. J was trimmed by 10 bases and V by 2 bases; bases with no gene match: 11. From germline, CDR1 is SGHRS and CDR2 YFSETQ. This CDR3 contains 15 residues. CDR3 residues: CASSFGQGRQWEQFF. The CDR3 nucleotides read TGCGCCAGCAGCTTCGGACAGGGTCGGCAATGGGAGCAGTTCTTC.

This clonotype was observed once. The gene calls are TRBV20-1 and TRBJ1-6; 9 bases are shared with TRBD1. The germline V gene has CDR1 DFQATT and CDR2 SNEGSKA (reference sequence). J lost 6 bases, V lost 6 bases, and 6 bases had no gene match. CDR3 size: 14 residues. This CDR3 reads CSALGQGGNSPLHF. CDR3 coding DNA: TGCAGTGCATTGGGACAGGGAGGTAATTCACCCCTCCACTTT.

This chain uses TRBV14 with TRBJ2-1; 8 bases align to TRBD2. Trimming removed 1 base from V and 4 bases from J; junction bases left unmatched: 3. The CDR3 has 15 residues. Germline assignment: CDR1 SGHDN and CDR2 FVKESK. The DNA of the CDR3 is TGTGCCAGCAGCCAAGCGGGGGGGGCGTACAATGAGCAGTTCTTC. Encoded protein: CASSQAGGAYNEQFF.

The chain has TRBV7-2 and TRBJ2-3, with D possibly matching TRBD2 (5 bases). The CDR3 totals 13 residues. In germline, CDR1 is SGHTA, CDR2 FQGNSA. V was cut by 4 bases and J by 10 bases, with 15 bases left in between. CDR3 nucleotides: TGTGCCAGCAGCTCCGAAACTAGTCGGGCGCAGTATTTT. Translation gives CASSSETSRAQYF.

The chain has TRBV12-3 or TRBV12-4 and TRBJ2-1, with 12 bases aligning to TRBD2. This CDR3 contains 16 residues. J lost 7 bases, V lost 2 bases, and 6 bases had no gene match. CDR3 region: CASSLYLAGGSNEQFF. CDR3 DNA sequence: TGTGCCAGCAGTTTATACCTAGCGGGGGGGAGTAATGAGCAGTTCTTC.

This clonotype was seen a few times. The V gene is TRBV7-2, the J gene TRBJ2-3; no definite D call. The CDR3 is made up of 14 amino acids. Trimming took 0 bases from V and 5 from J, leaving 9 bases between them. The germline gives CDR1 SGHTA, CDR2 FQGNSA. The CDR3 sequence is CASSLASRLDTQYF. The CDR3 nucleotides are TGTGCCAGCAGCTTAGCGTCAAGATTAGATACGCAGTATTTT.

The CDR3 nucleotides are TGTGCCAGCAGCTCCCCGGGGGGCACAGATACGCAGTATTTT. Translation: CASSSPGGTDTQYF. The V and J genes are TRBV7-3 and TRBJ2-3, with D perhaps matching TRBD2 (6 bases). Trimming pared 4 bases from V and 1 base from J, leaving 9 bases between. Looked up from germline, CDR1 is SGHTA and CDR2 is FQGTGA. The CDR3 totals 14 residues.

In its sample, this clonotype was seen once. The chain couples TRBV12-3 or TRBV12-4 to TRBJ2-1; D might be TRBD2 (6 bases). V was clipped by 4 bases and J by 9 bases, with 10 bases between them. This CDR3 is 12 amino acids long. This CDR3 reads CASSWGTPEQFF. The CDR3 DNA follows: TGTGCCAGCAGTTGGGGGACTCCTGAGCAGTTCTTC.

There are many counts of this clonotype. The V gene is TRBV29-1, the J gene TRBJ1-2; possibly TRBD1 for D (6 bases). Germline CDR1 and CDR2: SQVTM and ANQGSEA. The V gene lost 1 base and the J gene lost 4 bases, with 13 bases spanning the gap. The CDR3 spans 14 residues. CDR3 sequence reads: CSVEGGRGFYGYTF. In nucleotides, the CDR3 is TGCAGCGTTGAAGGAGGCAGGGGTTTCTATGGCTACACCTTC.

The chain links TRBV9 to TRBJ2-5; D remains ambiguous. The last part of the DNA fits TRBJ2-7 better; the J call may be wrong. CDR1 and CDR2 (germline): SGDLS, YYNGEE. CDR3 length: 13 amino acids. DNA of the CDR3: TGTGCCAGCAGCGTAGGGCCATCTGGCGAGCAGTACTTC. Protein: CASSVGPSGEQYF.

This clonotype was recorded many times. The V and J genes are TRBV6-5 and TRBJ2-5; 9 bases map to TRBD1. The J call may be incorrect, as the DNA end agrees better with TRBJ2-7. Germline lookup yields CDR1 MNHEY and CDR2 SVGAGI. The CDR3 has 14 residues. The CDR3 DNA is TGTGCCAGCAGTTACCCGGGACAGGGTTACGAGCAGTACTTC. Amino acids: CASSYPGQGYEQYF.

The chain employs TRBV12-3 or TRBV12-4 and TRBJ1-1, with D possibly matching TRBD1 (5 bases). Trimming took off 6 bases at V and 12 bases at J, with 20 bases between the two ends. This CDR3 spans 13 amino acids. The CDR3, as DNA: TGTGCCAGCAGCCCGGGCGGATCGGGGGGGTCTTTCTTT. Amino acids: CASSPGGSGGSFF.